These T cell receptor beta chains were read from a single sample in a study of blood T cells in healthy people across ages. MiXCR, run by TCRdb on the 5' RACE reads, gives a single entry per CDR3 protein. This table has more than 450,000 distinct CDR3 sequences, around a quarter appearing once. These data are also associated with another study on T cells of mothers and their children.

The specimen was blood. The receptors come from a boy between 2 and 10 years old in good health. The CDR3 runs from the conserved cysteine through the conserved F or W. D genes are given only for firm matches. Size is omitted from some rows. Given values are once, few, many or a class for expanded clones.

>NA|TRBJ2-5|TRBV18|NA
CASSHGRQNLQETQYF
TGTGCCAGCTCACACGGGAGACAGAATCTCCAAGAGACCCAGTACTTC
>NA|TRBJ1-1|TRBV7-6|TRBD1
CASSFGQGRMNTEAFF
TGTGCCAGCAGCTTCGGACAGGGGAGAATGAACACTGAAGCTTTCTTT
>NA|TRBJ2-5|TRBV20-1|NA
CSAPQMGETQYF
TGCAGTGCTCCTCAGATGGGGGAGACCCAGTACTTC
>NA|TRBJ1-1|TRBV6-5|TRBD1
CASSYAGTGGTEAFF
TGTGCCAGCAGTTACGCCGGGACAGGGGGGACTGAAGCTTTCTTT
>NA|TRBJ2-4|TRBV6-5|NA
CASSPVGLSLAKNIQYF
TGTGCCAGCAGCCCCGTGGGACTCTCACTAGCCAAAAACATTCAGTACTTC
>few|TRBJ1-5|TRBV12-3/TRBV12-4|NA
CASSFAQNQPQHF
TGTGCCAGCAGTTTTGCCCAGAATCAGCCCCAGCATTTT
>NA|TRBJ1-2|TRBV18|NA
CASSPGAFYGYTF
TGTGCCAGCTCACCCGGAGCATTCTATGGCTACACCTTC
>NA|TRBJ2-1|TRBV12-3/TRBV12-4|TRBD2
CASSRGGAAYNEQFF
TGTGCCAGCAGTCGCGGGGGGGCCGCCTACAATGAGCAGTTCTTC
>NA|TRBJ2-1|TRBV28|TRBD2
CASSPGTSGRDEQFF
TGTGCCAGCAGCCCCGGGACTAGCGGGAGAGACGAGCAGTTCTTC
>few|TRBJ2-1|TRBV5-5|NA
CAGSLAGDEQFF
TGTGCCGGCAGCTTAGCCGGAGATGAGCAGTTCTTC
>few|TRBJ2-5|TRBV15|NA
CATSRAQARGETQYF
TGTGCCACCAGCAGAGCCCAGGCTAGGGGAGAGACCCAGTACTTC
>NA|TRBJ2-1|TRBV6-5|TRBD2
CASQLAGDYNEQFF
TGTGCCAGCCAACTAGCGGGAGACTACAATGAGCAGTTCTTC
>few|TRBJ2-7|TRBV6-6|TRBD2
CASSLTSGRALYEQYF
TGTGCCAGCAGTTTAACTAGCGGGAGGGCCCTCTACGAGCAGTACTTC
>NA|TRBJ2-2|TRBV6-5|NA
CASSYLEGNTGELFF
TGTGCCAGCAGTTACTTGGAGGGAAACACCGGGGAGCTGTTTTTT
>NA|TRBJ2-1|TRBV10-3|TRBD2
CAISEYSGGDYNEQFF
TGTGCCATCAGTGAGTATAGCGGGGGTGACTACAATGAGCAGTTCTTC
>NA|TRBJ2-4|TRBV7-2|NA
CASSSSEGNIQYF
TGTGCCAGCAGCTCCTCCGAGGGAAACATTCAGTACTTC
>few|TRBJ2-1|TRBV7-2|TRBD2
CASSPTSGSSNEQFF
TGTGCCAGCAGCCCCACTAGCGGGAGTAGTAATGAGCAGTTCTTC
>NA|TRBJ2-5|TRBV5-1|NA
CASGSGRGSETQYF
TGCGCCAGCGGCTCCGGTCGGGGCTCAGAGACCCAGTACTTC
>few|TRBJ2-5|TRBV27|TRBD1
CASSPYSGGRETQYF
TGTGCCAGCAGTCCCTACTCAGGGGGCCGAGAGACCCAGTACTTC
>NA|TRBJ1-1|TRBV6-5|TRBD1
CASLSSARGRIEAFF
TGTGCCAGCTTATCAAGTGCCAGGGGGAGGATAGAAGCTTTCTTT
>NA|TRBJ2-7|TRBV20-1|NA
CSATDTYEQYF
TGCAGTGCTACAGACACCTACGAGCAGTACTTC
>NA|TRBJ2-1|TRBV5-1|TRBD1
CASSLGGQGINEQFF
TGCGCCAGCAGCTTGGGCGGACAGGGGATCAATGAGCAGTTCTTC
>few|TRBJ2-3|TRBV13|NA
CASSLVGAERQYF
TGTGCCAGCAGCTTAGTTGGGGCGGAGAGGCAGTATTTT
>once|TRBJ2-5|TRBV10-3|TRBD2
CAISDPGRGETQYF
TGTGCCATCAGTGATCCCGGGAGGGGAGAGACCCAGTACTTC
>few|TRBJ1-2|TRBV11-2|NA
CASSSPYLGRGSGYTF
TGTGCCAGCAGCTCACCCTACTTGGGCAGGGGCAGTGGCTACACCTTC
>few|TRBJ1-1|TRBV7-9|TRBD1
CASSRSRTGKAFF
TGTGCCAGCAGCCGGAGTCGGACAGGAAAAGCTTTCTTT
>NA|TRBJ1-2|TRBV1|NA
CTSSPRQGDGYTF
TGCACCAGCAGCCCCCGACAAGGAGATGGCTACACCTTC
>NA|TRBJ2-1|TRBV29-1|NA
CSGYWGNEQFF
TGCAGCGGGTACTGGGGCAATGAGCAGTTCTTC
>many|TRBJ1-1|TRBV5-1|NA
CASSFMANTEAFF
TGCGCCAGCAGCTTTATGGCGAACACTGAAGCTTTCTTT
>few|TRBJ2-3|TRBV7-2|TRBD2
CASSLGLAGVASDTQYF
TGTGCCAGCAGCTTAGGTCTAGCGGGAGTCGCATCAGATACGCAGTATTTT
>few|TRBJ1-1|TRBV5-5|NA
CASSLDVNTEAFF
TGTGCCAGCAGCTTGGACGTGAACACTGAAGCTTTCTTT
>few|TRBJ2-5|TRBV4-1|NA
CASSQYRALETQYF
TGCGCCAGCAGCCAATACAGGGCTCTGGAGACCCAGTACTTC
>few|TRBJ1-1|TRBV6-5|NA
CASSHEQERTEAFF
TGTGCCAGCAGTCATGAACAGGAACGGACTGAAGCTTTCTTT
>NA|TRBJ2-1|TRBV6-2/TRBV6-3|NA
CASSYSVRANEQFF
TGTGCCAGCAGTTACTCTGTCAGGGCCAATGAGCAGTTCTTC
>NA|TRBJ2-6|TRBV6-2/TRBV6-3|NA
CASSRRDGLSGANVLTF
TGTGCCAGCAGCCGCCGGGACGGACTCTCTGGGGCCAACGTCCTGACTTTC
>NA|TRBJ2-7|TRBV27|TRBD1
CASSQRWDRAYEQYF
TGTGCCAGCAGCCAAAGATGGGACAGGGCCTACGAGCAGTACTTC
>NA|TRBJ2-1|TRBV5-1|NA
CASSLGGTAYNEQFF
TGCGCCAGCAGCTTGGGCGGGACAGCCTACAATGAGCAGTTCTTC
>few|TRBJ2-4|TRBV12-3/TRBV12-4|NA
CASRLAKNIQYF
TGTGCCAGCAGGCTAGCCAAAAACATTCAGTACTTC
>NA|TRBJ2-3|TRBV7-9|NA
CASSPRDLNTDTQYF
TGTGCCAGCAGCCCCCGGGACCTCAACACAGATACGCAGTATTTT
>NA|TRBJ2-5|TRBV20-1|NA
CSASRARGGQETQYF
TGCAGTGCCAGTCGGGCCAGGGGTGGACAAGAGACCCAGTACTTC
>few|TRBJ1-1|TRBV12-3/TRBV12-4|NA
CAGSFMSRLNTEAFF
TGTGCCGGCAGTTTTATGTCGCGGTTGAACACTGAAGCTTTCTTT
>few|TRBJ2-5|TRBV27|TRBD1
CASSPGQGVQETQYF
TGTGCCAGCAGTCCGGGACAGGGGGTCCAAGAGACCCAGTACTTC
>NA|TRBJ2-2|TRBV27|NA
CASSLEGWQGSNTGELFF
TGTGCCAGCAGTTTAGAGGGTTGGCAGGGATCGAACACCGGGGAGCTGTTTTTT
>NA|TRBJ2-1|TRBV12-3/TRBV12-4|TRBD1
CASRLQGPYNEQFF
TGTGCCAGCAGGCTACAGGGGCCCTACAATGAGCAGTTCTTC
>few|TRBJ2-1|TRBV28|NA
CASSEAVGLEQFF
TGTGCCAGCAGTGAAGCGGTCGGATTAGAACAGTTCTTC
>NA|TRBJ1-4|TRBV12-3/TRBV12-4|TRBD1
CASTTGGNEKLFF
TGTGCCAGCACGACAGGGGGGAATGAAAAACTGTTTTTT
>NA|TRBJ2-7|TRBV4-3|TRBD1
CASSQNLQGSYEQYF
TGCGCCAGCAGCCAGAACCTACAGGGGTCCTACGAGCAGTACTTC
>NA|TRBJ2-7|TRBV7-9|NA
CASSIVGGYEQYF
TGTGCCAGCAGCATCGTGGGGGGCTACGAGCAGTACTTC
>once|TRBJ2-3|TRBV6-1|TRBD1
CASGYTGGRTDTQYF
TGTGCCAGCGGATATACAGGGGGCAGGACAGATACGCAGTATTTT
>few|TRBJ2-7|TRBV7-2|NA
CASSQHLPYEQYF
TGTGCCAGCAGCCAACATCTACCTTACGAGCAGTACTTC
>few|TRBJ2-3|TRBV2|TRBD2
CASSAGGATDAQYF
TGTGCCAGCTCTGCGGGAGGTGCCACAGATGCGCAGTATTTT
>NA|TRBJ2-7|TRBV5-1|NA
CASSSGRSPYEQYF
TGCGCCAGCAGCTCTGGCAGGTCACCCTACGAGCAGTACTTC
>NA|TRBJ2-1|TRBV20-1|NA
CSARQVDNEQFF
TGCAGTGCTAGACAGGTAGACAATGAGCAGTTCTTC
>NA|TRBJ2-3|TRBV20-1|NA
CSASFVGGWLHTQYF
TGCAGTGCTAGCTTTGTGGGGGGCTGGTTGCATACGCAGTATTTT
>few|TRBJ2-5|TRBV19|TRBD1
CASSWGWDRASETQYF
TGTGCCAGTAGTTGGGGCTGGGACAGGGCATCAGAGACCCAGTACTTC
>NA|TRBJ1-1|TRBV25-1|TRBD1
CASSVDRGKAFF
TGTGCCAGCAGCGTCGACAGGGGGAAAGCTTTCTTT
>few|TRBJ1-3|TRBV29-1|NA
CSVATVSGNTIYF
TGCAGCGTTGCCACAGTCTCTGGAAACACCATATATTTT
>NA|TRBJ2-7|TRBV6-2/TRBV6-3|TRBD1
CASSYPVAQGPYEQYF
TGTGCCAGCAGTTACCCGGTCGCACAGGGGCCCTACGAGCAGTACTTC